The count of the clone carrying this T cell receptor (beta chain) is one. Antigen unknown. The PCR ran on 60 Vbeta and 13 Jbeta primers. Sequencing used immunoSEQ multiplex PCR; TCRdb keeps in-frame clones, though not all of them. This sample has 95,000 to 120,000 clones; around 70% occur once, and the top ten carry roughly 4.2%. The source of the sample is a study of cytomegalovirus exposure and HLA in healthy donors. Overall study: Roughly 179 million T cells yielded 117 million unique TCR beta sequences, as an earlier analysis found.

General study points: What a later analysis showed was that several of the most significant clusters appeared linked to common viral pathogens. Immune exposure information comprised only CMV serostatus. In a later analysis, at a false discovery rate of 0.05, fewer than 20,000 TCR beta sequences matched HLA alleles.

The CDR3 sequence is 17 residues long. J was trimmed by 4 bases and V by 4 bases; bases with no gene match: 11. Germline assignment: CDR1 SGHRS and CDR2 YFSETQ. This TCR came from a woman aged 40 to 49 in good health and CMV-seropositive. What was sequenced was PBMCs. This chain joins TRBV5-1 and TRBJ1-1; 12 positions match TRBD1. CDR3 sequence: CASSLLGQGAVRTEAFF. CDR3 bases: TGCGCCAGCAGCCTCCTGGGACAGGGGGCCGTGCGCACTGAAGCTTTCTTT. Combining the CDR3 with reference TRBV5-1 and TRBJ1-1 gives the whole variable domain KAGVTQTPRYLIKTRGQQVTLSCSPISGHRSVSWYQQTPGQGLQFLFEYFSETQRNKGNFPGRFSGRQFSNSRSEMNVSTLELGDSALYLCASSLLGQGAVRTEAFFGQGTRLTVV.